This note documents a single TCR beta chain sequence. What it binds is not known. This record comes from a study of cytomegalovirus exposure and HLA in healthy donors. Study conclusions and caveats: The authors later found HLA-associated TCR beta chains more clonally expanded than equally common others. Among the CMV-associated chains, three were confirmed in vitro as specific for CMV antigens.

The PCR had 60 Vbeta and 13 Jbeta primers. In the source study's methods: There were about 80 million unique TCR beta chains by a later count, and about 12 million of them were shared. Some clones are missing from TCRdb's copy, which holds only in-frame ones; the method was immunoSEQ multiplex PCR. V, J and clone size reflect that table, while D and trimming were determined from the DNA. Of 99,000 or so clones listed, about 80% are singletons. V was cut by 6 bases and J by 5 bases, with 10 bases left in between. The V gene's germline CDR1 is MNHEY and CDR2 SMNVEV (reference sequence). The CDR3 loop spans 12 amino acids.

The rearrangement uses TRBV27 and TRBJ1-2, with D perhaps TRBD1 (5 bases). Sequencing was done on a sample of PBMCs. This receptor was identified in a female donor in good health and CMV-seropositive. CDR3 bases: TGTGCCAGCAGCCTCCGGGGGTATGGCTACACCTTC. Its translation: CASSLRGYGYTF.